The 16 T cell receptor beta chains given below trace back to one sample, sequenced in a study of shared T cell receptors in the human thymus. Generated by immunoSEQ multiplex PCR, the TCRdb table keeps only in-frame clones and is missing some. Of 700,000 to 750,000 clones in the sample, 75% to 90% are singletons; the top ten hold over 0.008%. These same records also appear under a second study, on human thymus T cells.

Sequencing input: thymocytes. These receptor sequences come from a girl less than two years old with a congenital heart defect.

As to this clone: The sample has other DNA sequences that encode this CDR3 too. The chain combines TRBV9 with TRBJ1-1, with D possibly being TRBD1 (5 bases). V lost 0 bases and J 3 bases, leaving 9 bases between the germline ends. The CDR3 loop spans 14 amino acids. Germline V gene sequence: CDR1 SGDLS, CDR2 YYNGEE. CDR3 residues: CASSVGGGDTEAFF. CDR3 nucleotides: TGTGCCAGCAGCGTAGGCGGAGGGGACACTGAAGCTTTCTTT.

This chain links TRBV7-9 with TRBJ1-2; maybe TRBD1 (5 bases). CDR1 and CDR2 from the germline V gene are SEHNR and FQNEAQ (reference sequence). The CDR3 runs to 11 residues. V lost 5 bases and J lost 8, with 9 bases in between. The CDR3 DNA reads as TGTGCCAGCAGCGAACAGGAGGGCTACACCTTC. This encodes CASSEQEGYTF.

The chain employs TRBV25-1 and TRBJ1-6; D possibly corresponds to TRBD1 (5 bases). The CDR3 consists of 15 residues. In germline, CDR1 is MGHDK, CDR2 SYGVNS. Trimming removed 8 bases at V and 8 bases at J, with 19 bases between. CDR3 loop: CASRPVGGTDSPLHF. The CDR3 DNA is TGTGCCAGCCGCCCGGTGGGGGGAACGGATTCACCCCTCCACTTT.

The chain is built from TRBV28 and TRBJ1-6; 7 nucleotides agree with TRBD1. The germline gives CDR1 MDHEN, CDR2 SYDVKM. The CDR3 totals 18 residues. V shed 5 bases, J shed 7 bases, and the junction held 17 bases outside the gene matches. The chain's CDR3 is CASSHPNSRDRRNSPLHF. The CDR3 bases are TGTGCCAGCAGTCACCCAAACTCCCGGGACAGAAGGAATTCACCCCTCCACTTT.

This clone turned up a few times. The rearrangement uses TRBV28 and TRBJ1-4; D unresolved. This CDR3 spans 13 amino acids. CDR1 and CDR2 (germline): MDHEN, SYDVKM. The V end lost 3 bases, the J end lost 5 bases, and 7 bases lay between the germline ends. CDR3 DNA: TGTGCCAGCAGTTTCCCCTCGAATGAAAAACTGTTTTTT. It is translated as CASSFPSNEKLFF.

This clone was recorded only once. The junction departs from the called germline gene at one end, perhaps through a read error. The V call is TRBV10-3, the J call TRBJ2-7; TRBD1 aligns across 9 bases. The germline gives CDR1 ENHRY, CDR2 SYGVKD. The CDR3 length is 16 residues. CDR3 sequence reads: CAISGSGTGSTYGQYF. CDR3 in DNA: TGTGCCATCAGTGGTTCCGGGACAGGGTCTACCTACGGGCAGTACTTC.

A single count supports this clone. The gene calls are TRBV10-3 and TRBJ2-3, with D possibly matching TRBD2 (5 bases). The CDR3 covers 12 residues. Trimming removed 11 bases at V and 2 bases at J, with 11 bases between. CDR1 and CDR2 from the germline V gene are ENHRY and SYGVKD. CDR3: CASEGYTDTQYF. CDR3 DNA sequence: TGTGCCTCAGAGGGTTACACAGATACGCAGTATTTT.

The gene calls are TRBV11-2 and TRBJ2-6; D remains unclear. The germline V gene has CDR1 SGHAT and CDR2 FQNNGV. The CDR3 runs 16 residues. Trimming pared 3 bases from V and 0 bases from J, leaving 9 bases between. The CDR3 region is CASSFWRFSGANVLTF. The CDR3 DNA reads as TGTGCCAGCAGCTTTTGGCGGTTCTCTGGGGCCAACGTCCTGACTTTC.

Only a few counts were recorded for this clone. The CDR3 here is CASSLRQGGVGRYGYTF. DNA for the CDR3: TGTGCCAGCAGCTTGAGGCAGGGAGGGGTTGGTAGGTATGGCTACACCTTC. The chain links TRBV5-6 to TRBJ1-2; perhaps TRBD1 as D (5 bases). From germline, CDR1 is SGHDT and CDR2 YYEEEE. The CDR3 totals 17 residues. V lost 1 base, J lost 5 bases, and 21 bases lay in between.

V and J are TRBV29-1 and TRBJ1-4; D gene uncertain. This CDR3 region has 17 residues. The germline gives CDR1 SQVTM, CDR2 ANQGSEA. V was clipped by 6 bases and J by 0 bases, with 20 bases between them. The CDR3 spells CSVSHSKFSATNEKLFF. The CDR3 nucleotides read TGCAGCGTGAGTCACAGCAAATTTTCGGCAACTAATGAAAAACTGTTTTTT. Filled out from reference TRBV29-1 and TRBJ1-4, the complete variable domain reads SAVISQKPSRDICQRGTSLTIQCQVDSQVTMMFWYRQQPGQSLTLIATANQGSEATYESGFVIDKFPISRPNLTFSTLTVSNMSPEDSSIYLCSVSHSKFSATNEKLFFGSGTQLSVL.

This CDR3 reads CASLRQPSSNQPQHF. The DNA for the CDR3 is TGTGCCAGCCTACGACAACCTTCTAGCAATCAGCCCCAGCATTTT. The chain couples TRBV9 to TRBJ1-5, with unresolved D. In germline, CDR1 is SGDLS, CDR2 YYNGEE. The CDR3 runs to 15 residues. The V end was cut by 7 bases, the J end by 0 bases, with 14 bases between.

This sequence joins TRBV28 and TRBJ1-6, with a weak D call TRBD1 (5 bases). The CDR3 has 13 residues. V dropped 3 bases and J dropped 6 bases, with 6 bases sitting between them. The germline V gene encodes CDR1 MDHEN and CDR2 SYDVKM. CDR3 DNA sequence: TGTGCCAGCAGTTTCGGGGGTAATTCACCCCTCCACTTT. Translation: CASSFGGNSPLHF.

The chain carries TRBV4-1 and TRBJ1-2; 9 positions match TRBD1. Trimming at V came to 4 bases and at J to 14 bases, leaving 14 bases not matched to a gene. CDR1 is MGHRA and CDR2 is YSYEKL in the germline V gene. The CDR3 has 14 amino acids. The DNA for the CDR3 is TGCGCCAGCAGCCTCCTACCCCGACAGGGGGGATTGACCTTC. Its translation: CASSLLPRQGGLTF.

For the CDR3, the DNA is TGTGCCAGCAGTTACTCAATCAGGGGTAGCAATCAGCCCCAGCATTTT. The encoded protein is CASSYSIRGSNQPQHF. This chain uses TRBV6-6 with TRBJ1-5, with D possibly TRBD1 on 6 matching bases. Germline V gene lookup returns CDR1 MNHNY and CDR2 SVGAGI (reference sequence). The CDR3 covers 16 residues. Trimming pared 0 bases from V and 0 bases from J, leaving 9 bases between.

The chain links TRBV2 to TRBJ1-2; D is undetermined. The CDR3 has 13 amino acids. Germline lookup yields CDR1 SNHLY and CDR2 FYNNEI. Trimming shortened V by 4 bases and J by 3 bases, and 9 bases separated the two germline ends. The CDR3, as DNA: TGTGCCAGCAGTGTTGGCAGTTACTATGGCTACACCTTC. Amino acids: CASSVGSYYGYTF.

The chain employs TRBV28 and TRBJ1-1; D may be TRBD1 (5 bases). Germline-derived CDR1 and CDR2 are MDHEN and SYDVKM. CDR3 length: 13 residues. The V and J ends lost 2 bases and 5 bases respectively, with 9 bases between them. In DNA form, the CDR3 reads TGTGCCAGCAGTTTAAGGGGATGGACTGAAGCTTTCTTT. It is translated as CASSLRGWTEAFF. Based on the CDR3 plus reference TRBV28 and TRBJ1-1, the full variable domain is DVKVTQSSRYLVKRTGEKVFLECVQDMDHENMFWYRQDPGLGLRLIYFSYDVKMKEKGDIPEGYSVSREKKERFSLILESASTNQTSMYLCASSLRGWTEAFFGQGTRLTVV.